This T cell receptor (beta chain) was captured in a study of blood T cell repertoires in COVID-19. About the study: Samples representing acute and convalescent COVID-19 were sourced from the United States, Italy and Spain.

Participant-reported clinical history was the basis for cohort assignment. A COVID-19 case was met by exposed participants within 2 weeks before study entry. Per the authors' pipeline: From reference gene primer amplification, estimates of nucleated cell counts were derived. Only in-frame clones appear in the TCRdb table, and some are missing; sequencing was by immunoSEQ multiplex PCR. Clonal size and the V and J genes are those of that table, whereas D and trimming came from the DNA. The table shows about 300,000 clones, with around 92% occurring only once. Germline CDR1 and CDR2: LNHDA and SQIVND (reference sequence). The CDR3 has 15 amino acids. Unmatched junction bases numbered 10, after V lost 3 bases and J lost 6 bases.

This sequence originates from a woman in her forties or fifties who had been exposed to COVID-19. The V and J genes are TRBV19 and TRBJ1-1; TRBD1 matches 7 bases. Sequencing input: PBMCs or T cells enriched from blood (not recorded which). The CDR3 region is CASSIEGARTAEAFF. The CDR3 DNA reads as TGTGCCAGTAGTATTGAGGGGGCGCGGACGGCTGAAGCTTTCTTT. The whole variable domain, remainder taken from reference TRBV19 and TRBJ1-1, is DGGITQSPKYLFRKEGQNVTLSCEQNLNHDAMYWYRQDPGQGLRLIYYSQIVNDFQKGDIAEGYSVSREKKESFPLTVTSAQKNPTAFYLCASSIEGARTAEAFFGQGTRLTVV.